Detailed here is one T cell receptor (beta chain). This clonotype was counted between two and nine times. Its antigen remains undetermined. Base qualities are missing; no much larger clone stands one base away. The data were taken from a study of naive and memory T cell subsets (dated by TCRdb to 2015 to 2018). Study-level background: In the figure summarizing the skin biopsy and whole blood samples, roughly 10 blood donors, 7 tuberculin skin test biopsies and 3 saline control biopsies were reported. PCR2 was typically performed as a SYBR Green qPCR that was stopped at a set threshold, although end-point PCR (roughly 6 cycles) could be used instead for low-input samples.

The germline V gene supplies CDR1 MNHEY and CDR2 SVGAGI. Counted from cysteine to phenylalanine, this CDR3 has 13 amino acids. Just CDR3 DNA is preserved here, 39 bases in frame from base 1. Trimming at the junction amounts to 4 bases on V and 6 bases on J, and the germline ends lie 12 bases apart. The library came from 5' RACE. The ligated cDNA was amplified by four rounds of PCR, in which nested alpha and beta constant region primers were used together with the SP2 primer. For the blood and skin samples, reverse transcription of TCR RNA was done with SuperScript IV along with alpha and beta constant region primers. An oligonucleotide carrying the Illumina SP2 primer and a UMI was ligated to the cDNA 3' end using T4 RNA ligase 1. To prevent hairpin formation, the 12-nucleotide UMI was made up of two random hexamers with an eight-base spacer between them. TCR alpha and beta chain libraries were processed separately from the second PCR onward, with dual indexing for multiplexing. After pooling, the indexed libraries were analyzed by capillary electrophoresis and sequenced on either an Illumina MiSeq or NextSeq. To boost base diversity and improve cluster recognition, PhiX DNA at about 5-8% was spiked into the libraries. Under the source paper's analysis protocol: Demultiplexor extracted UMIs from read 2, combined them with read 1 TCR sequence, and split reads by sample indices. V and J genes and V-J junctions were identified by Decombinator, and each TCR was assigned a five-part identifier that included V and J deletions. Collapsinator used UMIs to correct sequencing errors and PCR amplification heterogeneity, producing a UMI-based abundance for each TCR. CDR3Translator turned identifiers into nucleotide sequence, translated the nucleotide sequence into amino acids, and pulled out CDR3 regions based on terminal motifs. Error-corrected counts of alpha and beta TCRs from blood and skin were compared after being normalized to the amount of input RNA. The public reads were reanalyzed by TCRdb: fastp trimming at Q25, MiXCR alignment, in-frame beta chains only. Identical CDR3 proteins give one entry, which carries the most common genes and DNA. TCRdb's processing, not the authors' own work, is the source of the V and J calls. Here the sample has 50,000 or so distinct CDR3 sequences; approximately 7.2% occur a single time. The top ten hold 8.5% to 10% of the sample.

The study described a robust, sensitive protocol for amplifying, sequencing and analyzing TCRs, using 3' ligation of a UMI-containing oligonucleotide to TCR cDNA. For whole blood analysis, over 2 ml of peripheral blood was collected from healthy adult volunteers into Tempus tubes, and RNA was extracted following the manufacturer's instructions. Total RNA was treated with RQ1 DNase, without cell sorting, prior to reverse transcription, with an input of roughly 1 to 1000 ng being targeted. To check how robust the pipeline was in samples where T cells make up a minority population, libraries were built from skin biopsies and whole blood. Study-level results and caveats: The RNA-based method was acknowledged as potentially sensitive to TCR transcript changes with T cell activation and differentiation.

The chain couples TRBV6-5 to TRBJ1-1; 6 matching bases give a weak D call of TRBD1. This TCR was recovered from a male donor in good health. This receptor carries the CDR3 CASSSRGGAEAFF. The DNA sequence is TGTGCCAGCAGTTCGAGGGGGGGAGCTGAAGCTTTCTTT.